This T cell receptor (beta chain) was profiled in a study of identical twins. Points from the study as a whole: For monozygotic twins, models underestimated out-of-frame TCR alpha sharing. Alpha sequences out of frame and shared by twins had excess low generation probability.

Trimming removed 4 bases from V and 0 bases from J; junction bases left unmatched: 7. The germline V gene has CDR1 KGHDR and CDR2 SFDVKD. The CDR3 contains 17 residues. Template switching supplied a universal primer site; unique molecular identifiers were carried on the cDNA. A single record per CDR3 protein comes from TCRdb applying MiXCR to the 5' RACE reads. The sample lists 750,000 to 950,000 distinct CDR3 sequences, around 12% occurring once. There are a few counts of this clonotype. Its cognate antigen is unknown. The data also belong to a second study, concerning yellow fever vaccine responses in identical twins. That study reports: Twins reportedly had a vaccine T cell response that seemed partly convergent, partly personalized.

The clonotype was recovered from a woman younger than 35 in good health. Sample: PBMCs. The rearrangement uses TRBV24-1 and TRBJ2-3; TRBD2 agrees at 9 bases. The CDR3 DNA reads TGTGCCACCAGTGACCGAGAGACTAGCGGTAGCACAGATACGCAGTATTTT. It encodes CATSDRETSGSTDTQYF.